This T cell receptor beta chain was retrieved from a study of blood T cell repertoires in COVID-19. Study-wide context: Acute and convalescent COVID-19 samples came from the United States, Italy and Spain.

Here immunoSEQ multiplex PCR was the method, and the copy in TCRdb shows in-frame clones only, minus some. The sample records around 200,000 clones, roughly nine tenths being singletons. Deletions cut 5 bases from V and 8 bases from J, with 7 bases between. This CDR3 has 11 amino acids. The sequenced sample was PBMCs or T cells enriched from blood (not recorded which). The V call is TRBV12-3 or TRBV12-4, the J call TRBJ1-3; D gene uncertain. This TCR came from a woman between 45 and 65 years old in a cohort exposed to, infected with or recovered from COVID-19 (not recorded which). Here the CDR3 reads CASSLRYTIYF. CDR3 bases: TGTGCCAGCAGTCTGCGATACACCATATATTTT.